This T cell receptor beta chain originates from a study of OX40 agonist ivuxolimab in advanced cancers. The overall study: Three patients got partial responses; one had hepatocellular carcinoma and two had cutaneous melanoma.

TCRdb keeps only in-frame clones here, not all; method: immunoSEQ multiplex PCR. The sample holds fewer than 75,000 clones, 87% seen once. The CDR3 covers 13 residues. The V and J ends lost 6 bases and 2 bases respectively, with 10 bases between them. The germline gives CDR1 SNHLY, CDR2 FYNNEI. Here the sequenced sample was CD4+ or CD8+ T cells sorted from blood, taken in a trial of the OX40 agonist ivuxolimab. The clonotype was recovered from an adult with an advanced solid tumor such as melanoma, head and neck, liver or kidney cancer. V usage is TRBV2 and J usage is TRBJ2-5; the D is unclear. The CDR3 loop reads CASRELEQETQYF. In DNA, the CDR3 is TGTGCCAGCAGGGAACTGGAGCAAGAGACCCAGTACTTC.